The 16 T cell receptor beta chains listed next were all sequenced from one sample in a study of PD-1 blockade in classical Hodgkin lymphoma. Only in-frame clones appear in the TCRdb table, and some are missing; sequencing was by immunoSEQ multiplex PCR. This repertoire shows 47,000 or so clones, about nine tenths found once; its top ten account for about 5.3%. Time point indicated: newly diagnosed, previously untreated cHL patient sample. Sample: peripheral blood mononuclear cells (PBMCs). These receptors came from a human donor with classical Hodgkin lymphoma.

This clone was observed a single time. The chain combines TRBV21-1 with TRBJ1-1; the D segment call TRBD1 is taken from the table without a DNA check. TRBV21-1 is a pseudogene locus. There are 15 residues in the CDR3. Here the CDR3 reads CASSLPGRVNTEAFF. For the CDR3, the DNA is TGTGCCAGCAGCCTACCTGGCAGGGTTAATACTGAAGCTTTCTTT.

The chain links TRBV2 to TRBJ2-1, with 14 nucleotides matching TRBD2. Germline trimming cut 4 bases from V and 8 bases from J; bases unmatched to any gene: 4. The germline gives CDR1 SNHLY, CDR2 FYNNEI. The CDR3 is made up of 15 amino acids. The CDR3 coding sequence is TGTGCCAGCAGTGTGACTAGCGGGAGGGCACATGAGCAGTTCTTC. Protein: CASSVTSGRAHEQFF.

V is TRBV11-3 and J is TRBJ2-7, with 12 bases aligning to TRBD2. With 4 bases clipped from V and 4 bases from J, the junction kept 8 bases outside the gene matches. The CDR3 has 16 residues. Germline loops: CDR1 SGHNT, CDR2 YENEEA. The CDR3 DNA reads as TGTGCCAGCAGCTCCGGGACTAGCGGGCCTAATTACGAGCAGTACGTC. Amino acid sequence: CASSSGTSGPNYEQYV.

This clone was picked up a small number of times. The rearrangement uses TRBV28 and TRBJ1-5; D is unresolved. Trimming pared 3 bases from V and 6 bases from J, leaving 6 bases between. Germline loops: CDR1 MDHEN, CDR2 SYDVKM. The CDR3 consists of 12 residues. This CDR3 is CASSFESQPQHF. DNA of the CDR3: TGTGCCAGCAGTTTCGAAAGTCAGCCCCAGCATTTT.

This sequence joins TRBV5-1 and TRBJ2-5, with a tentative D call TRBD2 (6 bases). Trimming stripped 4 bases from V and 4 bases from J, with 11 bases between. This CDR3 has 13 residues. Germline loops: CDR1 SGHRS, CDR2 YFSETQ. The CDR3, as DNA: TGCGCCAGCAGCGCCTTCGGGGGAGAGACCCAGTACTTC. Amino acids: CASSAFGGETQYF.

This clone was picked up a small number of times. The chain uses TRBV27 and TRBJ2-7, with 13 bases identical to TRBD2. Germline CDR1 and CDR2: MNHEY and SMNVEV (reference sequence). This CDR3 has 15 residues. The ends lost 6 bases at V and 5 bases at J; junction bases unmatched: 7. CDR3 bases: TGTGCCAGCAGCCCCGGGGGACTAGCGGGAAACGAGCAGTACGTC. Residues: CASSPGGLAGNEQYV.

This rearrangement joins TRBV5-1 to TRBJ1-4; D unclear. The CDR3 has 14 residues. Looked up from germline, CDR1 is SGHRS and CDR2 is YFSETQ. Trimming left V 0 bases short and J 5 bases short, with 8 bases between. The DNA of the CDR3 is TGCGCCAGCAGCTTGGAACCAGCAAATGAAAAACTGTTTTTT. This encodes CASSLEPANEKLFF.

V usage is TRBV2 and J usage is TRBJ2-7; maybe TRBD1 (5 bases). Between the trimmed V and J ends, which lost 3 bases and 5 bases, there was a span of 11 bases. This CDR3 has 13 amino acids. Germline V gene data show CDR1 as SNHLY and CDR2 as FYNNEI. The CDR3 here is CASSDRGPNEQYF. As DNA, the CDR3 is TGTGCCAGCAGTGATAGGGGTCCCAACGAGCAGTACTTC.

This chain connects TRBV6-6 to TRBJ2-3; a possible D gene is TRBD2 (6 bases). Germline V gene lookup returns CDR1 MNHNY and CDR2 SVGAGI (reference sequence). Trimming pared 10 bases from V and 0 bases from J, leaving 14 bases between. CDR3 length equals 14 residues. The CDR3 coding sequence is TGTGCCACCTTATTTCGGGGGAGCACAGATACGCAGTATTTT. It translates to CATLFRGSTDTQYF.

The rearrangement uses TRBV7-8 and TRBJ2-2; TRBD2 aligns across 8 bases. The ends lost 6 bases at V and 8 bases at J; junction bases unmatched: 11. The CDR3 length is 15 residues. CDR1 is SGHVS, CDR2 FQNEAQ, per germline. The CDR3 reads CASRPLAALGGELFF. The CDR3 region has the DNA TGTGCCAGCAGACCACTAGCGGCCCTCGGGGGGGAGCTGTTTTTT.

V and J are TRBV2 and TRBJ1-5; TRBD1 is a possible D gene (5 bases). Germline CDR1 reads SNHLY; CDR2 reads FYNNEI. The CDR3 has 14 amino acids. With 4 bases removed from V and 3 bases from J, the gap between germline ends came to 10 bases. The CDR3: CASSARDFNQPQHF. DNA of the CDR3: TGTGCCAGCAGTGCCAGGGACTTCAATCAGCCCCAGCATTTT.

The gene calls are TRBV7-8 and TRBJ1-3; a possible D gene is TRBD1 (5 bases). The CDR3 spans 14 residues. Trimming took 5 bases from V and 2 from J, leaving 10 bases between them. Germline V gene data show CDR1 as SGHVS and CDR2 as FQNEAQ. CDR3 loop: CASSLGAAGNTIYF. In DNA, the CDR3 is TGTGCCAGCAGCCTCGGGGCCGCTGGAAACACCATATATTTT.

A word on this clone: The germline gene is not matched at one end of the junction; a read error may be the cause. This sample also contains other DNA sequences that code for the same CDR3. The chain uses TRBV9 and TRBJ2-7; 11 positions match TRBD2. The CDR3 consists of 15 residues. Germline-derived CDR1 and CDR2 are SGDLS and YYNGEE. The CDR3 nucleotides read TGTGCCAGCAGCGTAGCACTAGCGGGAGTCTACGAGCAGTACTTT. Protein sequence: CASSVALAGVYEQYF.

This chain joins TRBV2 and TRBJ2-7; 9 nucleotides align to TRBD1. This CDR3 spans 14 amino acids. The ends lost 10 bases at V and 2 bases at J; junction bases unmatched: 9. Per the germline V gene, CDR1 is SNHLY and CDR2 is FYNNEI. The chain's CDR3 is CAISRGTGPYEQYF. CDR3 bases: TGTGCCATTTCAAGAGGGACAGGGCCCTACGAGCAGTACTTC.

The V call is TRBV6-5, the J call TRBJ2-3; D is uncertain. V was pared by 6 bases and J by 1 base, with 8 bases between. CDR1 MNHEY and CDR2 SVGAGI come from the germline V gene. The CDR3 runs to 13 residues. This CDR3 reads CASRVTGTDTQYF. The CDR3 nucleotides are TGTGCCAGCAGGGTGACGGGCACAGATACGCAGTATTTT.

This clone came up once. This chain links TRBV7-3 with TRBJ2-3; TRBD2 is a possible D gene (6 bases). Trimming removed 2 bases from V and 0 bases from J, with 9 bases in between. The CDR3 has 15 amino acids. Germline V gene data show CDR1 as SGHTA and CDR2 as FQGTGA. In DNA form, the CDR3 reads TGTGCCAGCAGCTTAGCGGGACTGAGCACAGATACGCAGTATTTT. Translation gives CASSLAGLSTDTQYF. The variable domain in full, completed from reference TRBV7-3 and TRBJ2-3, reads GAGVSQTPSNKVTEKGKYVELRCDPISGHTALYWYRQSLGQGPEFLIYFQGTGAADDSGLPNDRFFAVRPEGSVSTLKIQRTERGDSAVYLCASSLAGLSTDTQYFGPGTRLTVL.